The 5 T cell receptor beta chains given below trace back to one sample, sequenced in a study of regulatory T cells in long-lasting Graves disease. Time point indicated: newly diagnosed GD, antithyroid drugs for less than 3 months. Preparation of the TCR library used RNA extracted from PBMCs. Construction of TCR beta libraries relied on iRepertoire HTBI primers and on Arm-PCR targeting CDR3 regions. TCRdb re-called the multiplex PCR reads with MiXCR, one entry per CDR3 protein. This table has approximately 230,000 distinct CDR3 sequences, about a sixth appearing once. The sample consisted of peripheral blood mononuclear cells (PBMCs), taken at new diagnosis, from a patient treated with antithyroid drugs. Receptor source: a female donor with Graves disease.

This clonotype occurred many times. J is TRBJ2-2 and V is TRBV7-9; 9 positions agree with TRBD1. The CDR3 sequence is 14 residues long. After removal of 9 bases from V and 0 bases from J, the junction contained 2 bases not matched to a gene. Germline-derived CDR1 and CDR2 are SEHNR and FQNEAQ (reference sequence). The CDR3 nucleotides read TGTGCCAGTCGACAGGGGGCGAACACCGGGGAGCTGTTTTTT. The encoded protein is CASRQGANTGELFF.

This clonotype was seen just once. The chain employs TRBV2 and TRBJ2-7; 10 bases are shared with TRBD1. Germline values: CDR1 SNHLY, CDR2 FYNNEI. The CDR3 is made up of 17 amino acids. With V trimmed by 0 bases and J by 3 bases, 8 bases remained unmatched. This chain's CDR3 is CASSEARPGQGLYEQYF. The CDR3 region has the DNA TGTGCCAGCAGTGAAGCGCGTCCGGGACAGGGGCTCTACGAGCAGTACTTC. Full variable domain (outside the CDR3, taken from reference TRBV2 and TRBJ2-7): EPEVTQTPSHQVTQMGQEVILRCVPISNHLYFYWYRQILGQKVEFLVSFYNNEISEKSEIFDDQFSVERPDGSNFTLKIRSTKLEDSAMYFCASSEARPGQGLYEQYFGPGTRLTVT.

This clonotype was seen ten or more times. The chain has TRBV4-3 and TRBJ1-4, with D tentatively TRBD1 (5 bases). The CDR3 totals 16 residues. Germline CDR1 reads LGHNA; CDR2 reads YSLEER. V was shortened by 1 base and J by 7 bases, with 16 bases between the two germline ends. CDR3 sequence: CASSQVFEGSGEKLFF. In DNA, the CDR3 is TGCGCCAGCAGCCAAGTTTTTGAGGGGTCAGGTGAAAAACTGTTTTTT.

This clonotype has ten or more counts. The rearrangement joins TRBV28 to TRBJ2-5; 7 nucleotides line up with TRBD1. CDR3 size: 13 residues. The germline V gene encodes CDR1 MDHEN and CDR2 SYDVKM. Unmatched junction bases numbered 4, after V lost 6 bases and J lost 3 bases. CDR3 DNA sequence: TGTGCCAGCAGGGTCGGGACAGAAGAGACCCAGTACTTC. Translation: CASRVGTEETQYF.

This clonotype was seen ten or more times. V is TRBV28 and J is TRBJ1-6; D is unresolved. This CDR3 region has 12 residues. With 11 bases removed from V and 10 bases from J, the gap between germline ends came to 15 bases. Germline CDR1 reads MDHEN; CDR2 reads SYDVKM. The CDR3, as DNA: TGTGCCGCCTCGGGTCTCAAGTCACCCCTCCACTTT. Translating gives CAASGLKSPLHF. Complete variable domain (other parts from reference TRBV28 and TRBJ1-6): DVKVTQSSRYLVKRTGEKVFLECVQDMDHENMFWYRQDPGLGLRLIYFSYDVKMKEKGDIPEGYSVSREKKERFSLILESASTNQTSMYLCAASGLKSPLHFGNGTRLTVT.